A selection of T cell receptor beta chains follows, all from one sample in a study of blood T cells in healthy people across ages. MiXCR was run by TCRdb on the 5' RACE reads, yielding one entry per CDR3 protein. The data contain 750,000 to 950,000 distinct CDR3 sequences, approximately 32% of them singletons. The same specimen was also included in a second study, on T cells of mothers and their children.

Sequencing used blood. The receptors come from a woman aged 40 to 50 in good health. Each CDR3 is given without its conserved first and last residue.

cdr3_aa j_call v_call
ATSGSSRISPLH TRBJ1-6 TRBV28
ASSLVPRVEDTQY TRBJ2-3 TRBV5-1
SAEGYGYT TRBJ1-2 TRBV20-1
SVEDRDDGYT TRBJ1-2 TRBV29-1
SARGGQGRPGYT TRBJ1-2 TRBV20-1
ASSQTSGGAPYEQY TRBJ2-7 TRBV7-9
AGSLLSGTGELF TRBJ2-2 TRBV5-6
ASGLRTGERTYEQY TRBJ2-7 TRBV5-6
ASSLHPGQIGTEQF TRBJ2-1 TRBV3-1
ASSSPGGRGTEAF TRBJ1-1 TRBV28
ASSPGGRTEKLF TRBJ1-4 TRBV6-6
ASRTRDRGYGYT TRBJ1-2 TRBV6-6
ASSQPLQGSGNTIY TRBJ1-3 TRBV9
ASSLQGSQF TRBJ2-1 TRBV7-8
ASSLPGAGGTEAF TRBJ1-1 TRBV27
ASSQTGGGTDTQY TRBJ2-3 TRBV12-3/TRBV12-4
ASSQGTGYNEQF TRBJ2-1 TRBV3-1
ASSFNRAGEGYT TRBJ1-2 TRBV12-3/TRBV12-4
ASSLDRGPPINQPQH TRBJ1-5 TRBV5-1
ATSREVRARTGSGANVLT TRBJ2-6 TRBV15
ASRMDGYEQY TRBJ2-7 TRBV6-5
ASSQFSGGFYEQY TRBJ2-7 TRBV14
ASSLDGTGYGVYEQY NA TRBV7-2
ASSLNSLQKANYGYT TRBJ1-2 TRBV5-1
ASSFGTSGGRTDTQY TRBJ2-3 TRBV28
ASSWGMDGAF TRBJ1-1 TRBV5-6
ASSFAGGAEKLF TRBJ1-4 TRBV7-6
ASSLPDRDQETQY TRBJ2-5 TRBV14
SATGLNEQF TRBJ2-1 TRBV29-1
ASSPRGLLSGANVLT TRBJ2-6 TRBV28
ASSLYSNYGYT TRBJ1-2 TRBV27
ASSPGSSSYNEQY NA TRBV18
ATSDHSPGQGYNEQF TRBJ2-1 TRBV24-1
ASSLEGRGYNSPLH TRBJ1-6 TRBV5-5
ASSTSGTVNTEAF TRBJ1-1 TRBV11-2
SFRGTGGFYEQY TRBJ2-7 TRBV29-1
SARDPRTDQETQY TRBJ2-5 TRBV20-1
SVDSLDRGFFGEAF TRBJ1-1 TRBV29-1
ASSEYFGQGDPNQPQH TRBJ1-5 TRBV25-1
ASSRQETMNTEAF TRBJ1-1 TRBV5-5
ASSPLGQGTEAF TRBJ1-1 TRBV6-2/TRBV6-3
ASSVAGGGGDTQY TRBJ2-3 TRBV9
ASTQGPGGYT TRBJ1-2 TRBV6-6
AITRGPDGGLSGYT TRBJ1-2 TRBV10-3
ASSLEIRDGMSEQY TRBJ2-7 TRBV7-2
ASGHGVNRGTTNEKLF TRBJ1-4 TRBV5-1
ASSLAVDRGRGAKNIQY TRBJ2-4 TRBV5-1
SASNRALSSCEQY TRBJ2-7 TRBV20-1
ASSLGPKVAKNIQY TRBJ2-4 TRBV7-9
SVGGGAFEQF TRBJ2-1 TRBV29-1
ASSGGTGYNEKLF TRBJ1-4 TRBV7-2
ASSLGSGGSLYEQY TRBJ2-7 TRBV5-1
ASSLVGGEVNQPQH TRBJ1-5 TRBV5-1
ASSNGPSGGQETQY TRBJ2-5 TRBV6-5
ASSQDSTPSVGYGYT TRBJ1-2 TRBV4-3
ASSGGASTDTQY TRBJ2-3 TRBV6-4
ASSLGGLAGSYGYT TRBJ1-2 TRBV12-3/TRBV12-4
ASSGPGQGNIQY TRBJ2-4 TRBV5-5
ASSGGLPETQY TRBJ2-5 TRBV18